A single TCR beta chain is shown here with its context. This clone has a single count. Its binding antigen is unknown. One base away there is no much larger clone; base qualities are not given. The sample belongs to a study of blood T cell repertoires in COVID-19 (dated by TCRdb to about 2020). In terms of the full investigation: Collaborator samples came from the United States, Italy and Spain and covered acute and convalescent phases of COVID-19. The dataset comprised deeply sampled blood TCRbeta repertoires from subjects exposed to, actively infected with, or recovered from COVID-19. Where HLA class I and class II types were available, the types were taken from metadata supplied by the sample provider, not from assay-based typing. The material from the prospective study consisted of cDNA or gDNA derived from T cells, B-cell-depleted T cells, or PBMCs. A freely available public database, intended as a resource for researchers studying the immune response to SARS-CoV-2, is where the repertoires were released. Samples came from the ongoing ImmuneRACE study (first 160 participants) plus 1,254 subjects from 6 global collaborators. Sample metadata almost always included a de-identified subject ID, COVID-19 status, age in years and sex. Study-level results and caveats: The quantity of clinical and demographic metadata differed by source and by participant and was supplied without curation.

One collaborating source in Seattle enrolled patients during active infection and followed them longitudinally through the course of disease. The collaborating institutions used their own protocols to collect whole blood in K2EDTA tubes. For TCRbeta analysis, collaborators shipped samples in one of three forms: frozen whole blood, isolated PBMCs, or DNA extracted from either of those sample types. TCRbeta CDR3 regions were amplified from genomic DNA using the immunoSEQ Assay, a bias-controlled multiplex PCR. The study's processing was this. The number of nucleated cells in each sample was estimated by amplification of reference gene primers within the assay. To quantify the absolute abundance of each unique TCRbeta CDR3 rearrangement, sequence reads were collapsed and filtered. For each sample, productive Simpson clonality was calculated as the square root of Simpson's diversity index over productive rearrangements. This immuneACCESS table, as held by TCRdb, lists in-frame sequences with V and J called but not all clones. Of the missing ones, under half trace to an unresolved V gene in checked studies; the others have no known cause. V and J calls and clone size come straight from that table; D and trimming were deduced from the DNA. This sample comprises tens of thousands of clones, roughly 88% of them detected only once. Together, the top ten hold 7% to 9.5% of the sample.

V gives up 6 bases and J gives up 7 bases, and the segment between their germline ends measures 18 bases. From the germline V gene, CDR1 is SGHVS and CDR2 is FQNEAQ. The CDR3, from cysteine to phenylalanine, totals 15 residues. CDR3 DNA is the only sequence kept; it has 45 bases, read in frame from the first base. This receptor was taken from a man in his sixties with COVID-19, enrolled during active disease. The chain links TRBV7-8 with TRBJ2-2; the D gene is possibly TRBD2, with 5 bases matching. The sequenced sample consisted of peripheral blood. The DNA reads TGTGCCAGCAGTGATTTAGAGGGCGCGGTCGGGGAGCTGTTTTTT. This encodes CASSDLEGAVGELFF.